The sample holds one count of the clone carrying this TCR beta chain. Graft material was processed, releasing intraepithelial and lamina propria lymphocytes. Assay used: immunoSEQ multiplex PCR; TCRdb lists only in-frame clones, some missing. The sample yields about 15,000 clones, under 80% seen once. These data come from a study of graft-versus-host responses after intestinal transplantation. The material sequenced was ileum tissue, taken 650 to 700 days after intestinal transplantation. The clonotype was recovered from a human patient who received an intestinal transplant, so some T cells may come from the graft donor.

The CDR3 loop is CASSLAPTGEQYF. The CDR3 DNA is TGTGCCAGCAGCTTAGCCCCTACGGGCGAGCAGTACTTC. The chain employs TRBV7-8 and TRBJ2-7; D unclear. The CDR3 has 13 residues. CDR1 is SGHVS and CDR2 is FQNEAQ in the germline V gene. V lost 0 bases and J 6 bases, leaving 9 bases between the germline ends.